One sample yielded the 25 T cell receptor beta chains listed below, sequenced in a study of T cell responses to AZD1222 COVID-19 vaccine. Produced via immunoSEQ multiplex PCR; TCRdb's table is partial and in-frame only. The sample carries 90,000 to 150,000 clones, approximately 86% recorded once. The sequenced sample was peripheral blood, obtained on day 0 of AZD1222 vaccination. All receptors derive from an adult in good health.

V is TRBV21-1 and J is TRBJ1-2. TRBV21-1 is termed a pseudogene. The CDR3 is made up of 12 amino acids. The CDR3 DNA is TGTGCCAGCACGCGGCAGCACTATGGCTACACCTTC. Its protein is CASTRQHYGYTF.

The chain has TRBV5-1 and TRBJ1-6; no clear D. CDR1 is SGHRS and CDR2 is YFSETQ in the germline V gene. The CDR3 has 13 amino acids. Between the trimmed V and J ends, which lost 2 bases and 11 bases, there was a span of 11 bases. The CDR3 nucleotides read TGCGCCAGCAGCTTTTCGGGGTGGCCACCCCTCCACTTT. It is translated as CASSFSGWPPLHF.

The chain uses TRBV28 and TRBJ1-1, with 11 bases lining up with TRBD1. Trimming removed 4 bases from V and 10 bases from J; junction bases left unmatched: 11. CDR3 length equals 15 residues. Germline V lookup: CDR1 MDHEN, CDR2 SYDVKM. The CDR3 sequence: CASSSPLGQGGRAFF. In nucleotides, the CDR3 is TGTGCCAGCAGTTCCCCATTGGGACAGGGGGGTCGAGCTTTCTTT.

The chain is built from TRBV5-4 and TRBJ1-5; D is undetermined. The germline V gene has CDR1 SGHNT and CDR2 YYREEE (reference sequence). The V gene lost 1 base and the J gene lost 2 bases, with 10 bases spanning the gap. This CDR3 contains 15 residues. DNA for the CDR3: TGTGCCAGCAGCTTGTTTGGACTAGGCAATCAGCCCCAGCATTTT. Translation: CASSLFGLGNQPQHF. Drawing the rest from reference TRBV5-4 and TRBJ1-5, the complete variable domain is ETGVTQSPTHLIKTRGQQVTLRCSSQSGHNTVSWYQQALGQGPQFIFQYYREEENGRGNFPPRFSGLQFPNYSSELNVNALELDDSALYLCASSLFGLGNQPQHFGDGTRLSIL.

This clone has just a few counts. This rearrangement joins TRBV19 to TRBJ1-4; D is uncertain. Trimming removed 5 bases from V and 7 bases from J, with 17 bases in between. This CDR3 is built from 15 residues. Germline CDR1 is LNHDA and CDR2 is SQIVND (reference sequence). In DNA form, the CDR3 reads TGTGCCAGTAGTTTTCCCCTTGCCATGGGTGAAAAACTGTTTTTT. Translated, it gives CASSFPLAMGEKLFF. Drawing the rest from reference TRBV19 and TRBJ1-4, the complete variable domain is DGGITQSPKYLFRKEGQNVTLSCEQNLNHDAMYWYRQDPGQGLRLIYYSQIVNDFQKGDIAEGYSVSREKKESFPLTVTSAQKNPTAFYLCASSFPLAMGEKLFFGSGTQLSVL.

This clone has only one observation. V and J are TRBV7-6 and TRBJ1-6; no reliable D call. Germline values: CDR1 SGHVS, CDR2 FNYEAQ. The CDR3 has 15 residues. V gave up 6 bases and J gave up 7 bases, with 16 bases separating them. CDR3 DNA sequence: TGTGCCAGCAGTCCTAACGTAGTAGTCAATTCACCCCTCCACTTT. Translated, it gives CASSPNVVVNSPLHF.

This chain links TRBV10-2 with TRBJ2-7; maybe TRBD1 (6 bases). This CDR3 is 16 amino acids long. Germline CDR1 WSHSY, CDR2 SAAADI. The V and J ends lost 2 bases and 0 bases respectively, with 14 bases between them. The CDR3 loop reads CASSEGRQVSSYEQYF. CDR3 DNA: TGCGCCAGCAGTGAGGGGCGACAGGTGAGCTCCTACGAGCAGTACTTC.

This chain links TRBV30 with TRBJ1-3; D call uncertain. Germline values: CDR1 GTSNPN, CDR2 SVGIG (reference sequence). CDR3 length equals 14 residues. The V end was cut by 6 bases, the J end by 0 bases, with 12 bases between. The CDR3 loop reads CACEDGSSGNTIYF. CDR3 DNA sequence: TGTGCCTGTGAGGACGGCAGCTCTGGAAACACCATATATTTT.

CDR3 residues: CAISVDSLSEQYF. CDR3 sequence (DNA): TGTGCCATCAGCGTAGACAGTTTGAGCGAGCAGTACTTC. This sequence joins TRBV10-3 and TRBJ2-7; the D gene is possibly TRBD1 (5 bases). Trimming removed 6 bases from V and 6 bases from J, with 15 bases in between. The CDR3 spans 13 residues. Germline-derived CDR1 and CDR2 are ENHRY and SYGVKD.

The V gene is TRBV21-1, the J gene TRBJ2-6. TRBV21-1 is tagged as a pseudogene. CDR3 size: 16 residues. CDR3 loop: CASSKMGGTGANVLTF. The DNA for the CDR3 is TGTGCCAGCAGCAAAATGGGGGGCACTGGGGCCAACGTCCTGACTTTC.

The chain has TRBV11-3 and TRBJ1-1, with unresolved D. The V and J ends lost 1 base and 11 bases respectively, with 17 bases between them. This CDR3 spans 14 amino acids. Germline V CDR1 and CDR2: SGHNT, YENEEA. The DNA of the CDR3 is TGTGCCAGCAGCTTAGCGTCCAGCGCGGGTGGCGCTTTCTTT. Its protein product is CASSLASSAGGAFF.

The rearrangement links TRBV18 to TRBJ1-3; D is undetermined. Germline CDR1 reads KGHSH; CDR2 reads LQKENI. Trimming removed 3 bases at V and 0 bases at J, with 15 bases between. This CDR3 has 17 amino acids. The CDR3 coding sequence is TGTGCCAGCTCACCTGGGTCCGGATACTCCTCTGGAAACACCATATATTTT. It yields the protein CASSPGSGYSSGNTIYF.

The CDR3, as DNA: TGTGCCTGGAGTGGAGGCAGGGCGCTCTCTGGAAACACCATATATTTT. Protein product: CAWSGGRALSGNTIYF. This rearrangement joins TRBV30 to TRBJ1-3; the D gene is possibly TRBD1 (5 bases). The V gene lost 1 base and the J gene lost 0 bases, with 13 bases spanning the gap. The CDR3 is made up of 16 amino acids. Germline CDR1 reads GTSNPN; CDR2 reads SVGIG (reference sequence). The whole variable domain, remainder taken from reference TRBV30 and TRBJ1-3, is SQTIHQWPATLVQPVGSPLSLECTVEGTSNPNLYWYRQAAGRGLQLLFYSVGIGQISSEVPQNLSASRPQDRQFILSSKKLLLSDSGFYLCAWSGGRALSGNTIYFGEGSWLTVV.

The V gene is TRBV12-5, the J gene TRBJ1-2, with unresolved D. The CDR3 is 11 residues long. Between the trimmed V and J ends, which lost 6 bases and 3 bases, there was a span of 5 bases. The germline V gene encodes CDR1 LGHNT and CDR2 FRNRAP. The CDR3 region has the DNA TGTGCTAGTGGAGGTCACTATGGCTACACCTTC. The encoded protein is CASGGHYGYTF. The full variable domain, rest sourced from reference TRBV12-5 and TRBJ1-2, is DARVTQTPRHKVTEMGQEVTMRCQPILGHNTVFWYRQTMMQGLELLAYFRNRAPLDDSGMPKDRFSAEMPDATLATLKIQPSEPRDSAVYFCASGGHYGYTFGSGTRLTVV.

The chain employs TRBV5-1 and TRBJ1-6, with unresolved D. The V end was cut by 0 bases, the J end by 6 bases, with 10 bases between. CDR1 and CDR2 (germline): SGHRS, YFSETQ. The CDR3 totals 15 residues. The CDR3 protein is CASSLDGTSNSPLHF. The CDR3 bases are TGCGCCAGCAGCTTGGACGGTACGTCTAATTCACCCCTCCACTTT.

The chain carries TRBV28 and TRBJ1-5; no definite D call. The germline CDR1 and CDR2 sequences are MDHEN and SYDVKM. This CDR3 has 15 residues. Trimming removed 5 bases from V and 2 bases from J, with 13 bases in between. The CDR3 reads CASSPGSPGNQPQHF. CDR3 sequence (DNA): TGTGCCAGCAGTCCCGGTAGCCCAGGCAATCAGCCCCAGCATTTT. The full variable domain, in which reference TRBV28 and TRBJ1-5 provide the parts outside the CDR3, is DVKVTQSSRYLVKRTGEKVFLECVQDMDHENMFWYRQDPGLGLRLIYFSYDVKMKEKGDIPEGYSVSREKKERFSLILESASTNQTSMYLCASSPGSPGNQPQHFGDGTRLSIL.

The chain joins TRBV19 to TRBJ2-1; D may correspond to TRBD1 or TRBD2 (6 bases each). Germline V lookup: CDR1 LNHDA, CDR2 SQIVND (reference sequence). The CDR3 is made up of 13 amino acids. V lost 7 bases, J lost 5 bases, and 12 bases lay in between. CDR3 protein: CASTYREDNEQFF. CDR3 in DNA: TGTGCCAGTACCTACAGGGAGGACAATGAGCAGTTCTTC.

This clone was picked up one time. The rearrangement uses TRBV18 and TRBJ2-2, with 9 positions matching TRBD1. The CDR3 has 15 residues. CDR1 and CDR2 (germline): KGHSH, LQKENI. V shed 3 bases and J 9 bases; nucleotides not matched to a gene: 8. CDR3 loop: CASSPRTGDFWELFF. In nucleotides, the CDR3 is TGTGCCAGCTCACCGAGGACAGGGGATTTTTGGGAGCTGTTTTTT.

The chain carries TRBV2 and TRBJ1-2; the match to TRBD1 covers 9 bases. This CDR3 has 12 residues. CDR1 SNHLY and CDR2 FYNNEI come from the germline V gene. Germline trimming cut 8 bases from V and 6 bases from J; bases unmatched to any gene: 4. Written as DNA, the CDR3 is TGTGCCAGCTTGGGACAGGGTCATGGCTACACCTTC. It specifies CASLGQGHGYTF.

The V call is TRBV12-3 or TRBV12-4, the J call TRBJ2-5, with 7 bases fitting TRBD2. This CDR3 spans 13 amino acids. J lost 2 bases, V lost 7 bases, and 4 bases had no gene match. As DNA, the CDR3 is TGTGCCAGCACCACCGGGGGGCAAGAGACCCAGTACTTC. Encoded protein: CASTTGGQETQYF.

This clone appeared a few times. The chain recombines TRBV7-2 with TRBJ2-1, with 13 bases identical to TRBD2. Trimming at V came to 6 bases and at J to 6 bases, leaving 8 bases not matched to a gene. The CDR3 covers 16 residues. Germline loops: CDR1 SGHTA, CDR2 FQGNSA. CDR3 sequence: CASSHYTSGGANEQFF. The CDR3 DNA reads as TGTGCCAGCAGTCACTACACTAGCGGGGGGGCCAATGAGCAGTTCTTC.

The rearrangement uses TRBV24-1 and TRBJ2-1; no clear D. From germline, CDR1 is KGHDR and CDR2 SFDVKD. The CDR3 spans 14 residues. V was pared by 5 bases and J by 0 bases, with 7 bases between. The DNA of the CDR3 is TGTGCCACCAGTGCGGATAGCTCCTACAATGAGCAGTTCTTC. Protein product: CATSADSSYNEQFF.

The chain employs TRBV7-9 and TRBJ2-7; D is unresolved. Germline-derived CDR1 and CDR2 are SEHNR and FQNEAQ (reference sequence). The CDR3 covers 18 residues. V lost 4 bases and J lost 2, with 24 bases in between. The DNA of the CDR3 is TGTGCCAGCAGCTCGGCACGAGCACGCTGGAAAGTCACCTACGAGCAGTACTTC. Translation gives CASSSARARWKVTYEQYF.

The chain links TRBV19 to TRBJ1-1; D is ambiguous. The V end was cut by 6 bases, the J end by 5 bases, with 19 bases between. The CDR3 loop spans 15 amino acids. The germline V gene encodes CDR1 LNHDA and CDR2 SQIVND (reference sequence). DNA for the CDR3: TGTGCCAGTAGAGGTCTTTTACTAGGAGGGACTGAAGCTTTCTTT. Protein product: CASRGLLLGGTEAFF.

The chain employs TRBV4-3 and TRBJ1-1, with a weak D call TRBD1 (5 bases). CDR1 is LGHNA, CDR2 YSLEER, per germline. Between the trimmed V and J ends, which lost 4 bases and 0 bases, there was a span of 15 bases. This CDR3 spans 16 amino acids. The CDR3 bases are TGCGCCAGCAGCCCCACCGAAGGGGCTTTGAACACTGAAGCTTTCTTT. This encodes CASSPTEGALNTEAFF.